The rows below give T cell receptor beta chains drawn from one sample of a study of T-cell memory formation after mild COVID-19. TCRdb processed the 5' RACE reads anew with MiXCR; each CDR3 protein has one entry. The sample lists around 450,000 distinct CDR3 sequences, 20% occurring once. What was sequenced was PBMCs or a T cell subset sorted from them (not recorded which). Receptor source: an adult woman who had mild COVID-19 (a few samples of this study predate the infection). Cell type and time point are not known. Each CDR3 is given with its conserved first and last residue. Each record gives: clone size, V gene, J gene, D gene, CDR3 protein, CDR3 DNA. D genes are given only for firm matches. Where a row states a size, it is once, few, many or the class of an expanded clone; other rows omit it.

-	TRBV3-1	TRBJ2-7	-	CASSQEYRAGYEQYF	TGTGCCAGCAGCCAAGAGTACAGGGCAGGCTACGAGCAGTACTTC
many	TRBV10-3	TRBJ2-7	TRBD1	CAISPGQGYEQYF	TGTGCCATCAGCCCGGGACAGGGCTACGAGCAGTACTTC
-	TRBV12-3/TRBV12-4	TRBJ2-2	TRBD2	CASSSGPGGELVF	TGTGCCAGCAGTTCCGGACCTGGGGGGGAGCTGGTTTTT
-	TRBV10-3	TRBJ1-5	-	CAISVDSDQPQHF	TGTGCCATCAGTGTAGACAGTGATCAGCCCCAGCATTTT
-	TRBV24-1	TRBJ1-5	TRBD1	CATSVSGTAFNQPQHF	TGTGCCACCAGTGTCTCCGGGACAGCTTTCAATCAGCCCCAGCATTTT
many	TRBV12-3/TRBV12-4	TRBJ1-2	TRBD1	CASSSTGVYGYTF	TGTGCCAGCAGTTCGACAGGGGTCTATGGCTACACCTTC
-	TRBV20-1	TRBJ1-5	-	CSASPQGGASYQPQHF	TGCAGTGCTAGCCCCCAAGGGGGGGCTTCCTACCAGCCCCAGCATTTT
-	TRBV6-1	TRBJ1-2	TRBD1	CASRAQTGSNYGYTF	TGTGCCAGCAGAGCCCAGACAGGGTCCAACTATGGCTACACCTTC
-	TRBV12-3/TRBV12-4	TRBJ2-5	TRBD2	CASSLFGTSGTLGQETQYF	TGTGCCAGCAGTTTATTCGGGACTAGCGGGACTCTAGGCCAAGAGACCCAGTACTTC
-	TRBV6-2/TRBV6-3	TRBJ2-3	-	CASSYRDLSTDTQYF	TGTGCCAGCAGTTACCGGGACTTAAGCACAGATACGCAGTATTTT
few	TRBV20-1	TRBJ2-7	-	CSALGGLGSYEQYF	TGCAGTGCCCTGGGGGGACTGGGCTCCTACGAGCAGTACTTC
-	TRBV7-2	TRBJ1-5	-	CASSLYDQPQHF	TGTGCCAGCAGCTTATACGATCAGCCCCAGCATTTT
few	TRBV20-1	TRBJ2-5	TRBD2	CSAQAGGYQETQYF	TGCAGTGCCCAAGCGGGAGGGTACCAAGAGACCCAGTACTTC
few	TRBV5-1	TRBJ2-1	-	CASSLGDGRNEQFF	TGCGCCAGCAGCTTGGGGGACGGAAGAAATGAGCAGTTCTTC
-	TRBV6-6	TRBJ1-2	-	CASSSPGEGGYGYTF	TGTGCCAGCAGTTCCCCCGGGGAGGGAGGGTATGGCTACACCTTC
-	TRBV10-3	TRBJ2-5	TRBD1	CAIRGTAQETQYF	TGTGCCATCAGGGGGACAGCCCAAGAGACCCAGTACTTC
-	TRBV6-2/TRBV6-3	TRBJ2-7	TRBD2	CASSLGLAGRYEQYF	TGTGCCAGCAGTCTGGGCCTAGCGGGACGCTACGAGCAGTACTTC
-	TRBV7-2	TRBJ2-2	-	CASSPRTGTPGELFF	TGTGCCAGCAGCCCTAGGACGGGTACACCCGGGGAGCTGTTTTTT
-	TRBV4-2	TRBJ2-3	-	CASSLDSRKDTQYF	TGTGCCAGCAGCCTGGACAGCCGAAAAGATACGCAGTATTTT
-	TRBV2	TRBJ2-2	TRBD1	CASSEFQGANTGELFF	TGTGCCAGCAGTGAATTTCAGGGGGCGAACACCGGGGAGCTGTTTTTT
-	TRBV15	TRBJ2-1	-	CATSSGPSYNEQFF	TGTGCCACCAGCTCTGGACCCTCCTACAATGAGCAGTTCTTC
-	TRBV24-1	TRBJ1-5	TRBD1	CATQGREGAGQPQHF	TGTGCCACCCAAGGGCGGGAGGGGGCCGGTCAGCCCCAGCATTTT
few	TRBV12-3/TRBV12-4	TRBJ2-1	TRBD2	CASRPWGGTSSYNEQFF	TGTGCCAGCAGACCCTGGGGAGGGACCAGCTCCTACAATGAGCAGTTCTTC
-	TRBV5-1	TRBJ2-2	-	CASSLAEKGTGELFF	TGCGCCAGCAGCTTGGCCGAGAAGGGGACCGGGGAGCTGTTTTTT
few	TRBV14	TRBJ2-5	-	CASSPLATAGSQETQYF	TGTGCCAGCAGCCCGTTGGCGACGGCAGGCTCACAAGAGACCCAGTACTTC
many	TRBV27	TRBJ1-2	-	CASSLSRVDGYTF	TGTGCCAGCAGTTTAAGCAGGGTTGATGGCTACACCTTC
few	TRBV7-8	TRBJ2-7	TRBD1	CASSLVDRGLNEQYF	TGTGCCAGCAGCTTAGTGGACAGGGGGCTGAACGAGCAGTACTTC